The present T cell receptor beta chain was sequenced within a study of early T cells in non-severe SARS-CoV-2 infection. TCRdb reprocessed the 5' RACE reads via MiXCR and lists one record per CDR3 protein. The sample lists tens of thousands of distinct CDR3 sequences, about 5% occurring once. The V gene's germline CDR1 is KGHSH and CDR2 LQKENI. The trim removed 4 bases at V and 5 bases at J, leaving 8 bases unmatched. This CDR3 region has 15 residues. Specimen: whole blood, collected at baseline. The sequence was obtained from an adult who was a healthcare worker with PCR-confirmed SARS-CoV-2 infection or an uninfected control (not recorded which). The chain is built from TRBV18 and TRBJ2-7; 10 bases are a match to TRBD1. The CDR3 bases are TGTGCCAGCTCACTCTCCGGGACAGGGGATAACGAGCAGTACTTC. Translated, it gives CASSLSGTGDNEQYF.